Sequencing of this T cell receptor (beta chain) was carried out in a study of brain T cells in children with intractable seizures. Pre-surgery treatment included at least one anti-epileptic drug. The protocol was immunoSEQ multiplex PCR, while the TCRdb copy is restricted to in-frame clones and leaves out a portion. The sample shows more than 40,000 clones, 75% to 95% of them seen only once. The CDR3 has 13 residues. Germline CDR1 MNHEY, CDR2 SVGAGI. The ends were cut back, 7 bases at V and 6 bases at J, with 16 bases in the middle. V is TRBV6-5 and J is TRBJ2-7; D might be TRBD1 (6 bases). This clonotype originated in a girl aged 2-15 years with tuberous sclerosis and intractable seizures. The specimen was peripheral blood, collected at surgery. The DNA of the CDR3 is TGTGCCAGCAATGGAAACAGGGTGGGCGAGCAGTACTTC. This encodes CASNGNRVGEQYF.